Below are 4 T cell receptor beta chains sequenced from a single sample in a study of blood T cell repertoires in COVID-19. The data were produced by immunoSEQ multiplex PCR, yet TCRdb's version contains in-frame clones alone and is incomplete. This sample carries approximately 250,000 clones, more than 80% of them seen once, and the ten largest clones take over 3.5%. Sequenced material: PBMCs or T cells enriched from blood (not recorded which). These receptors were taken from a woman aged 25 to 39 with acute COVID-19.

The V and J genes are TRBV19 and TRBJ1-1; D gene ambiguous. The ends were cut back, 2 bases at V and 2 bases at J, with 9 bases in the middle. Per the germline V gene, CDR1 is LNHDA and CDR2 is SQIVND (reference sequence). This CDR3 has 14 amino acids. CDR3 protein: CASSISNSNTEAFF. DNA of the CDR3: TGTGCCAGTAGTATAAGCAACTCAAACACTGAAGCTTTCTTT. The variable domain in full, with the rest retrieved from reference TRBV19 and TRBJ1-1, is DGGITQSPKYLFRKEGQNVTLSCEQNLNHDAMYWYRQDPGQGLRLIYYSQIVNDFQKGDIAEGYSVSREKKESFPLTVTSAQKNPTAFYLCASSISNSNTEAFFGQGTRLTVV.

As concerns this clone: The same CDR3 also results from other DNA sequences found in this sample. CDR3 sequence: CAISESAGSNQPQHF. Written as DNA, the CDR3 is TGTGCCATCAGTGAGTCTGCAGGGAGCAATCAGCCCCAGCATTTT. V is TRBV10-3 and J is TRBJ1-5; D possibly corresponds to TRBD1 (5 bases). The CDR3 contains 15 residues. Germline CDR1 and CDR2: ENHRY and SYGVKD. Trimming took off 0 bases at V and 1 base at J, with 7 bases between the two ends.

The chain uses TRBV25-1 and TRBJ2-2, with D uncertain. The CDR3 length is 13 residues. Trimming took 8 bases from V and 4 from J, leaving 11 bases between them. Germline V gene data show CDR1 as MGHDK and CDR2 as SYGVNS. The CDR3 loop is CASRWSVTGELFF. CDR3 DNA sequence: TGTGCCAGCCGGTGGTCGGTCACCGGGGAGCTGTTTTTT.

The genes are TRBV29-1 and TRBJ2-7, with TRBD1 as a possible D gene (5 bases). Trimming cost V 2 bases and J 0 bases, with 14 bases left between them. The CDR3 runs 15 residues. Germline CDR1 SQVTM, CDR2 ANQGSEA. Written as DNA, the CDR3 is TGCAGCGTTGAATCCCCTAGGGGAAGCTCCTACGAGCAGTACTTC. This translates into CSVESPRGSSYEQYF.